The next 23 T cell receptor beta chains were all read from a single sample in a study of blood T cell repertoires in COVID-19. The repertoire was sequenced with immunoSEQ multiplex PCR; TCRdb's copy has only in-frame clones and lacks some. The data contain hundreds of thousands of clones, around 80% of them singletons. Sequences were obtained from PBMCs or T cells enriched from blood (not recorded which). The receptors shown here come from a man between 25 and 39 years old with acute COVID-19.

This clone has a single count. The chain joins TRBV6-6 to TRBJ1-5; D uncertain. CDR3 size: 14 residues. The germline V gene encodes CDR1 MNHNY and CDR2 SVGAGI (reference sequence). V lost 0 bases and J lost 8, with 11 bases in between. The CDR3 DNA sequence: TGTGCCAGCAGTTACTCGGCAGGATCAGAGCCCCAGCATTTT. It is translated as CASSYSAGSEPQHF.

This rearrangement joins TRBV19 to TRBJ2-2; D perhaps matches TRBD1 (5 bases). This CDR3 comprises 13 residues. CDR1 and CDR2 from the germline V gene are LNHDA and SQIVND (reference sequence). V gave up 3 bases and J gave up 4 bases, with 6 bases separating them. This CDR3 reads CASSMQGTGELFF. CDR3 sequence (DNA): TGTGCCAGTAGTATGCAGGGCACCGGGGAGCTGTTTTTT.

The genes are TRBV7-3 and TRBJ2-7; perhaps TRBD2 as D (7 bases). V was cut by 5 bases and J by 6 bases, with 17 bases left in between. Per germline, CDR1 SGHTA and CDR2 FQGTGA. This CDR3 comprises 14 residues. As DNA, the CDR3 is TGTGCCAGCAGCCCCGACGGGGGGCCCGGCGAGCAGTACTTC. Protein: CASSPDGGPGEQYF. Filled out from reference TRBV7-3 and TRBJ2-7, the complete variable domain reads GAGVSQTPSNKVTEKGKYVELRCDPISGHTALYWYRQSLGQGPEFLIYFQGTGAADDSGLPNDRFFAVRPEGSVSTLKIQRTERGDSAVYLCASSPDGGPGEQYFGPGTRLTVT.

This chain uses TRBV4-1 with TRBJ1-2; the D is unclear. Germline V lookup: CDR1 MGHRA, CDR2 YSYEKL. This CDR3 has 14 residues. Between the trimmed V and J ends, which lost 2 bases and 6 bases, there was a span of 13 bases. For the CDR3, the DNA is TGCGCCAGCAGCCAAAGCTATGGAGGAGATGGCTACACCTTC. Encoded protein: CASSQSYGGDGYTF.

The CDR3 spells CASSQEQGSGANVLTF. The CDR3 DNA reads TGTGCCAGCAGCCAAGAACAGGGGTCTGGGGCCAACGTCCTGACTTTC. The rearrangement joins TRBV3-1 (or the pseudogene TRBV3-2) to TRBJ2-6, with TRBD1 matching over 7 bases. V lost 0 bases to trimming and J lost 1 base; unmatched junction nucleotides: 0. CDR1 and CDR2 (germline): LGHDT, YNNKEL (reference sequence). The CDR3 contains 16 residues.

This clone was counted only a few times. The chain links TRBV11-2 to TRBJ2-7; D not resolved. The V end lost 1 base, the J end lost 5 bases, and 9 bases lay between the germline ends. Germline loops: CDR1 SGHAT, CDR2 FQNNGV. The CDR3 has 13 amino acids. In DNA, the CDR3 is TGTGCCAGCAGCTTAGGATTTGCGGACGAGCAGTACTTC. It translates to CASSLGFADEQYF.

V and J are TRBV11-2 and TRBJ1-5; the D gene is possibly TRBD1 (6 bases). CDR3 size: 14 residues. Germline CDR1 reads SGHAT; CDR2 reads FQNNGV. Deletions cut 2 bases from V and 3 bases from J, with 8 bases between. The CDR3 region has the DNA TGTGCCAGCAGCTTACACAGGGTCAATCAGCCCCAGCATTTT. Residues: CASSLHRVNQPQHF.

This clone has only a few counts. The sample contains more than one DNA sequence encoding this CDR3. The chain combines TRBV5-1 with TRBJ1-5, with a tentative D call TRBD1 (6 bases). The CDR3 length is 13 residues. Trimming pared 0 bases from V and 9 bases from J, leaving 10 bases between. Germline V gives CDR1 SGHRS, CDR2 YFSETQ. The CDR3 sequence is CASSLEGDRPQHF. CDR3 coding DNA: TGCGCCAGCAGCTTGGAGGGGGACCGGCCCCAGCATTTT.

The rearrangement links TRBV29-1 to TRBJ2-3; TRBD2 might be the D (7 bases). V was pared by 5 bases and J by 3 bases, with 21 bases between. The germline V gene has CDR1 SQVTM and CDR2 ANQGSEA. CDR3 length: 16 amino acids. CDR3 DNA: TGCAGCGTTATTGCGGGGGCCGGCATAGCGACAGATACGCAGTATTTT. Protein: CSVIAGAGIATDTQYF.

This clone was seen once. The V call is TRBV2, the J call TRBJ2-4, with TRBD2 matching over 7 bases. V gave up 5 bases and J gave up 0 bases; unmatched junction bases: 7. This CDR3 is built from 16 residues. The germline V gene encodes CDR1 SNHLY and CDR2 FYNNEI. CDR3: CASSPGLTLAKNIQYF. For the CDR3, the DNA is TGTGCCAGCAGTCCGGGACTAACGCTAGCCAAAAACATTCAGTACTTC.

This clone has a single count. In DNA form, the CDR3 reads TGTGCCAGCATCGAGCGGACGAACACTGAAGCTTTCTTT. Residues: CASIERTNTEAFF. The chain recombines TRBV7-9 with TRBJ1-1, with D unresolved. The ends were cut back, 7 bases at V and 1 base at J, with 10 bases in the middle. Germline V lookup: CDR1 SEHNR, CDR2 FQNEAQ (reference sequence). The CDR3 runs to 13 residues.

The rearrangement joins TRBV7-2 to TRBJ2-1; 8 positions agree with TRBD1. The CDR3 sequence is 18 residues long. V lost 1 base, J lost 6 bases, and 14 bases stayed unmatched. CDR1 SGHTA and CDR2 FQGNSA come from the germline V gene. The CDR3: CASSLGGTGRPGSNEQFF. CDR3 bases: TGTGCCAGCAGCTTAGGCGGGACAGGCCGACCAGGGAGCAATGAGCAGTTCTTC. The whole variable domain, filled in from reference TRBV7-2 and TRBJ2-1, reads GAGVSQSPSNKVTEKGKDVELRCDPISGHTALYWYRQSLGQGLEFLIYFQGNSAPDKSGLPSDRFSAERTGGSVSTLTIQRTQQEDSAVYLCASSLGGTGRPGSNEQFFGPGTRLTVL.

This chain uses TRBV9 with TRBJ1-2; TRBD1 agrees at 8 bases. From germline, CDR1 is SGDLS and CDR2 YYNGEE. V lost 0 bases to trimming and J lost 3 bases; unmatched junction nucleotides: 4. The CDR3 is made up of 15 amino acids. CDR3 in DNA: TGTGCCAGCAGCGTAGCTGAGACAGGGGACTATGGCTACACCTTC. The encoded protein is CASSVAETGDYGYTF.

The V and J genes are TRBV5-6 and TRBJ2-1; D gene unclear. CDR1 and CDR2 from the germline V gene are SGHDT and YYEEEE. The CDR3 runs 15 residues. V lost 0 bases to trimming and J lost 8 bases, with 15 bases between them. CDR3 region: CASSLDVSPGDEQFF. DNA of the CDR3: TGTGCCAGCAGCTTGGATGTATCCCCTGGAGATGAGCAGTTCTTC.

The chain combines TRBV28 with TRBJ1-5; D ambiguous. Germline assignment: CDR1 MDHEN and CDR2 SYDVKM. CDR3 length: 16 residues. V lost 1 base, J lost 0 bases, and 10 bases lay in between. The CDR3 DNA reads TGTGCCAGCAGTTTATCGGGTACTCCTAGCAATCAGCCCCAGCATTTT. It is translated as CASSLSGTPSNQPQHF.

This rearrangement joins TRBV7-9 to TRBJ1-1, with D possibly matching TRBD1 (6 bases). The V gene lost 0 bases and the J gene lost 3 bases, with 11 bases spanning the gap. There are 15 residues in the CDR3. Per germline, CDR1 SEHNR and CDR2 FQNEAQ (reference sequence). CDR3 sequence: CASSLAQGRDTEAFF. The CDR3 DNA sequence: TGTGCCAGCAGCTTAGCGCAGGGGAGGGACACTGAAGCTTTCTTT.

The chain couples TRBV5-5 to TRBJ2-1; TRBD2 matches 9 bases. CDR3 length: 16 residues. V shed 5 bases, J shed 6 bases, and the junction held 12 bases outside the gene matches. Germline V gene sequence: CDR1 SGHKS, CDR2 YYEKEE (reference sequence). CDR3 in amino acids: CASSLGTLAGINEQFF. The DNA of the CDR3 is TGTGCCAGCAGTCTTGGAACGCTAGCGGGGATCAATGAGCAGTTCTTC. Full variable domain (rest looked up from reference TRBV5-5 and TRBJ2-1): DAGVTQSPTHLIKTRGQQVTLRCSPISGHKSVSWYQQVLGQGPQFIFQYYEKEERGRGNFPDRFSARQFPNYSSELNVNALLLGDSALYLCASSLGTLAGINEQFFGPGTRLTVL.

About this clone: Other nucleotide sequences from this sample produce the same CDR3. This chain uses TRBV7-3 with TRBJ2-7, with 10 bases that match TRBD1. Germline V gene sequence: CDR1 SGHTA, CDR2 FQGTGA. There are 13 residues in the CDR3. The V and J ends lost 4 bases and 6 bases, in that order; junction bases with no gene match: 3. The CDR3 DNA sequence: TGTGCCAGCAGCTCGACAGGGGGCGGCGAGCAGTACTTC. Its protein product is CASSSTGGGEQYF.

The chain couples TRBV4-1 to TRBJ2-2; perhaps TRBD2 as D (6 bases). The CDR3 runs to 18 residues. The germline CDR1 and CDR2 sequences are MGHRA and YSYEKL. V gave up 4 bases and J gave up 2 bases, with 20 bases separating them. The CDR3 region has the DNA TGCGCCAGCAGCCCCCTACCGGGAGTAGGCCTAAACACCGGGGAGCTGTTTTTT. Amino acid sequence: CASSPLPGVGLNTGELFF.

The rearrangement links TRBV19 to TRBJ1-1; 9 bases map to TRBD1. With V trimmed by 6 bases and J by 5 bases, 4 bases remained unmatched. The germline gives CDR1 LNHDA, CDR2 SQIVND (reference sequence). The length of the CDR3 is 13 residues. CDR3 in amino acids: CASRDRGTTEAFF. The DNA for the CDR3 is TGTGCCAGTAGGGACAGGGGAACTACTGAAGCTTTCTTT.

The sample holds one count of this clone. The genes are TRBV7-7 and TRBJ2-3; a weak D match, TRBD1 (5 bases). The V and J ends lost 1 base and 11 bases respectively, with 16 bases between them. The CDR3 runs 14 residues. Germline V gene lookup returns CDR1 SSHAT and CDR2 FNYEAQ (reference sequence). CDR3 region: CASSLDKGAGRQYF. Written as DNA, the CDR3 is TGTGCCAGCAGCTTAGATAAAGGGGCCGGACGGCAGTATTTT.

The chain joins TRBV9 to TRBJ1-2; TRBD1 matches at 7 bases. This CDR3 contains 15 residues. In germline, CDR1 is SGDLS, CDR2 YYNGEE. The V segment lost 4 bases and the J segment 3 bases; nucleotides outside the gene matches: 9. Here the CDR3 DNA reads TGTGCCAGCAGCACAAGGGGGCGCGGCGACTATGGCTACACCTTC. Translation gives CASSTRGRGDYGYTF.

V usage is TRBV7-2 and J usage is TRBJ2-7; D gene ambiguous. V shed 1 base and J shed 0 bases, with 7 bases lying between them. This CDR3 is 14 amino acids long. Germline assignment: CDR1 SGHTA and CDR2 FQGNSA. The CDR3 DNA follows: TGTGCCAGCAGCTTAGACGGTAGCTCCTACGAGCAGTACTTC. Translation gives CASSLDGSSYEQYF.